The 2 T cell receptor beta chains below all came from one sample that was sequenced in a study of T cells in Graves' hyperthyroidism and ophthalmopathy. TCR beta CDR3 sequences were amplified from RNA transcripts. TCR CDR3 underwent first-round RT-PCR with the HTBI primer set. TCRdb reprocessed the multiplex PCR reads via MiXCR and lists one record per CDR3 protein. The top ten clones hold about 10% of a sample with 450,000 to 550,000 distinct CDR3 sequences, about 24% of them seen once. Sequencing was done on a sample of blood. These TCRs come from a woman aged 25 to 39 with Graves' ophthalmopathy.

This clonotype was recorded many times. The chain carries TRBV30 and TRBJ2-5, with D unresolved. Trimming removed 0 bases from V and 2 bases from J, with 7 bases in between. From germline, CDR1 is GTSNPN and CDR2 SVGIG (reference sequence). This CDR3 is 13 amino acids long. The CDR3 DNA reads TGTGCCTGGAGTGTAAGCAGTCAAGAGACCCAGTACTTC. It encodes CAWSVSSQETQYF.

This clonotype appeared many times. V and J are TRBV10-3 and TRBJ2-7, with D possibly matching TRBD1 (6 bases). V lost 8 bases and J lost 3, with 14 bases in between. Per germline, CDR1 ENHRY and CDR2 SYGVKD. This CDR3 has 13 amino acids. In DNA, the CDR3 is TGTGCCATCCTGCGGGCAGGGGACTACGAGCAGTACTTC. Translating it yields CAILRAGDYEQYF.